These T cell receptor beta chains were read from a single sample in a study of shared clonotypes between healthy human individuals. Sequencing used immunoSEQ multiplex PCR; TCRdb keeps in-frame clones, though not all of them. The table lists millions of clones, over 90% of them singletons. Material for sequencing was naive CD4+ T cells from PBMCs. The source is a man younger than 35 in good health. Some clones in this sample may be carry-over from other donors' samples. CDR3s include the opening cysteine and the closing phenylalanine or tryptophan. Expanded clones are given a class, and other clones once, few, many or no size at all.

TRBJ1-5,-,TRBV7-4,CASSLVETGGCPMSNQPQHF
TRBJ2-2,-,TRBV19,CASSSVAGVSGELFF
TRBJ2-7,once,TRBV10-3,CAISPARTSGIEQYF
TRBJ2-1,-,TRBV20-1,CSARGGEQFF
TRBJ1-2,-,TRBV18,CASSPQPAGGRDGYTF
TRBJ2-5,-,TRBV5-1,CASSLWTAETQYF
TRBJ2-1,-,TRBV6-5,CASSLAGVGKNEQFF
TRBJ2-7,-,TRBV5-1,CASSLLESREQYF
TRBJ2-7,-,TRBV25-1,CASSEGDRWVYEQYF
TRBJ2-5,-,TRBV10-3,CAIKGGRAQETQYF
TRBJ1-1,few,TRBV19,CASSTFRVIEAFF
TRBJ2-3,-,TRBV10-1,CASSAGVSDTQYF
TRBJ2-7,-,TRBV5-1,CASSLNRDLYEQYF
TRBJ2-5,-,TRBV30,CAWSVGGYAETQYF
TRBJ2-2,-,TRBV4-2,CASSQDERGYTGELFF
TRBJ2-5,once,TRBV5-1,CASSLTSGSSSEQYF
TRBJ2-7,-,TRBV5-6,CASSLGARSYEQYF
TRBJ2-1,-,TRBV6-5,CASSYGLAVNNEQFF
TRBJ1-5,-,TRBV4-1,CASSQEQRVGQPQHF
TRBJ1-5,-,TRBV28,CASSYPGQGNQPQHF